This T cell receptor (beta chain) was identified in a study of shared clonotypes between healthy human individuals (dated by TCRdb to the early 2020s). Regarding the complete study: Three men and two women, aged 18 to 49 years, made up the cohort. For each donor, three plates each were used for CD4 naive and CD4 memory, two plates were used for CD8 naive, and one plate was used for CD8 memory. Leukapheresis yielded between about 0.94 and 9 billion PBMCs per donor. The study deeply sequenced blood TCR repertoires of 5 or 6 healthy adults to estimate repertoire size and the extent of clonotype sharing between individuals. To increase sequencing depth and limit assay-specific biases, different laboratories used diverse techniques to prepare libraries and sequence TCR repertoires.

TCR CDR3 regions were amplified from genomic DNA by multiplex PCR using the deep immunoSEQ assay. Genomic DNA extracted from each cell subset was distributed evenly over all wells of several immunoSEQ 96-well plates, and each plate served as one replicate. For sorted subsets, approximately 190 ng genomic DNA, equal to 30,000 to 35,000 T cell genomes, was loaded into each replicate PCR. The purified libraries were quantified using a Qubit 3.0 fluorometer, sized with a Bioanalyzer 2100, and then quantified again using the KAPA Library Quantification kit. Each immunoSEQ 96-well plate was sequenced on its own single-read 150-cycle Illumina NextSeq 550 flow cell. The original pipeline was this. The immunoSEQ output contained only junctional sequences without quality scores, so filtering could not match that applied to full-length reads. Sequences were annotated with PyIR, a Python wrapper for IgBLAST v1.9, using IMGT germline references to assign V/J genes and CDR3. Reads were filtered out if the reads had weak V/J assignments (E-value above 1e-6), no CDR3, stop codons, out-of-frame junctions, or ambiguous translated residues. V3J clonotypes were defined by identical inferred V gene, J gene, and CDR3 amino acid sequence. The percentage overlap between two repertoires was calculated by dividing the number of shared unique clonotypes by the size of the smaller repertoire. Richness of each repertoire was evaluated using RTK rarefaction, the Chao1 estimator, and Recon v2.1 estimates of unobserved clonotypes. For all TCRbeta clonotypes obtained by the gDNA method from four donors, generation probabilities were computed with OLGA. The table comes from immuneACCESS by way of TCRdb, which keeps in-frame sequences with V and J called. Part of the clones is missing from these tables; in studies checked, under half for an unresolved V gene and the rest for unknown reasons. V, J and clone size reflect that table, while D and trimming were determined from the DNA. In this sample the table shows approximately 710,000 clones, around 91% of which occur a single time. Clones ranked in the top ten supply more than 30% of the sample.

General conclusions and limits of the study: Estimated clonotype richness was generally larger for naive than for memory subsets. The genetic and exposure-history diversity represented was limited by the small number of donors. Clonotypes shared by all four sorted-subset donors showed higher generation probabilities than non-shared clonotypes. When a few donors were compared, the shared fraction of clonotypes was around 4.6% for naive CD4, roughly 3.4% for naive CD8, 2% to 2.5% for memory CD4, and less than 0.5% for memory CD8. Pairwise subsampling indicated that sequencing depth was expected to affect the degree of clonotype sharing among donors. Even with the large sequencing depth, rarefaction of the sorted-subset datasets indicated that sequencing was incomplete. Sampling was restricted to blood, and TCR repertoires in tissues likely differ from the TCR repertoires found in blood.

The donors were healthy, HIV-negative adults with no recently reported acute infections or vaccinations. All donors were Caucasian adults living in Nashville, Tennessee, USA. CD8 memory samples consisted of magnetically selected CD45RO+ cells combined with CCR7-negative CD45RA+ effector memory (TemRA) cells. Blood was obtained by leukapheresis, after which PBMCs were separated by Ficoll-Histopaque density gradient centrifugation and cryopreserved in liquid nitrogen vapor phase. Purity and quantity of every magnetically sorted T cell population were checked by analytical flow cytometry. From each sorted fraction, genomic DNA was isolated and quantified by UV absorbance on a Nanodrop 2000c. From the cysteine up to the phenylalanine, the CDR3 has a length of 14 residues. Just CDR3 DNA is preserved here, 42 bases in frame from base 1. The germline V gene encodes CDR1 MNHEY and CDR2 SMNVEV (reference sequence). Cut back by 2 bases and 6 bases, the V and J ends lie 10 bases apart.

Worth noting for this clone: The clone's antigen remains unknown. Per-base qualities were not stored, and no clone one base away is much larger.

The V and J genes are TRBV27 and TRBJ2-2, with no confidently assigned D gene. The sequenced sample consisted of memory CD8+ T cells from PBMCs. Explained via the paper, the cell subset or site label denotes: CD45RO+ cells pooled with CCR7-negative TemRA cells. This TCR derives from a man between 18 and 35 years old in good health. Some clones in this sample may be carry-over from other donors' samples. CDR3 loop: CASSLLSGSGELFF. The DNA sequence is as follows: TGTGCCAGCAGTTTACTAAGTGGGTCCGGGGAGCTGTTTTTT.